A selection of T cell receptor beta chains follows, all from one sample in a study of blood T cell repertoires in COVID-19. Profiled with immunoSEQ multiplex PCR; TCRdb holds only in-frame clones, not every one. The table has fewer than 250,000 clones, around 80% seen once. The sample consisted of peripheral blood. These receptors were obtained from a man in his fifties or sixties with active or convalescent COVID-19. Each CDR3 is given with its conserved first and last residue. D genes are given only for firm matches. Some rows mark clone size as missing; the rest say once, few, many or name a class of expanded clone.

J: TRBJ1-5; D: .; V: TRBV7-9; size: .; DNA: TGTGCCAGCAGCATTTCAGGGGCCCTCAATCAGCCCCAGCATTTT; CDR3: CASSISGALNQPQHF
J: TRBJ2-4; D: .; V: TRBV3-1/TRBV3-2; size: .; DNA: TGTGCCAGCAGCCAAGGGTCCTCCCAGGGTGGGAACATTCAGTACTTC; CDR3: CASSQGSSQGGNIQYF
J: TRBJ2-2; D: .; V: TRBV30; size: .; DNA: TGTGCCTGGAGGGGGGGGCCCTTAACCGGGGAGCTGTTTTTT; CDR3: CAWRGGPLTGELFF
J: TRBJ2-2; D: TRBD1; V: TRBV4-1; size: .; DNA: TGCGCCAGCAGCGAAATAGGGGGCAACACCGGGGAGCTGTTTTTT; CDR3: CASSEIGGNTGELFF
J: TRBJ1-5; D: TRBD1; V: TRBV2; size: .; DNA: TGTGCCAGCAGTCTCGGACAGGGAGACGGCAATCAGCCCCAGCATTTT; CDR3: CASSLGQGDGNQPQHF
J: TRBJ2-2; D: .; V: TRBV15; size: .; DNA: TGTGCCACCAGCAGAGTCAGGCACACCGGGGAGCTGTTTTTT; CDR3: CATSRVRHTGELFF
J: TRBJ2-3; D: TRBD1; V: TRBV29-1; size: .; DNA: TGCAGCGCCGACGGGGGACAGGGAACAGATACGCAGTATTTT; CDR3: CSADGGQGTDTQYF
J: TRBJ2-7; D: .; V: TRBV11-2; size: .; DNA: TGTGCCAGCAGTACAAACGGGGGTTCCTACGAGCAGTACTTC; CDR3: CASSTNGGSYEQYF
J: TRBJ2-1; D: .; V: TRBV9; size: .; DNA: TGTGCCAGCAGCGTAGAAGACAGCTCCTACAATGAGCAGTTCTTC; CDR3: CASSVEDSSYNEQFF
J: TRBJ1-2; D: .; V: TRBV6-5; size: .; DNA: TGTGCCAGCAGTTACACTGTCGCCTATGGCTACACCTTC; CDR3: CASSYTVAYGYTF
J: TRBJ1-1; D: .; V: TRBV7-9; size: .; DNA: TGTGCCAGCAGCCACGGGAACACTGAAGCTTTCTTT; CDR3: CASSHGNTEAFF
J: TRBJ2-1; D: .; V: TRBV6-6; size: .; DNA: TGTGCCAGCAGACCCACGACAGACCGCTCCTACAATGAGCAGTTCTTC; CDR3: CASRPTTDRSYNEQFF
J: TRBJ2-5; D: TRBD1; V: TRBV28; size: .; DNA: TGTGCCAGCAGCATACAGGGGGCGAGAGAGACCCAGTACTTC; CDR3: CASSIQGARETQYF
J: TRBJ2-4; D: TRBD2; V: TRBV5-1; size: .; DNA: TGCGCCAGCAGCTTGACTAGCGGGGGGGCGTTTGGCAAAAACATTCAGTACTTC; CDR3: CASSLTSGGAFGKNIQYF
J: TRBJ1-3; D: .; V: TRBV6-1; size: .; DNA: TGTGCCAGCAGTGAATCGTGGAGTAACGCCGGAAACACCATATATTTT; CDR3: CASSESWSNAGNTIYF
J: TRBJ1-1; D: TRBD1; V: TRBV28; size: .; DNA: TGTGCCAGCAGTTTCAGGGGGCCCCGGAACACTGAAGCTTTCTTT; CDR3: CASSFRGPRNTEAFF
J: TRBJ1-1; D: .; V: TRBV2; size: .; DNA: TGTGCCAGCATCTCCCAGGGGTCAGGGTTACCTGAAGCTTTCTTT; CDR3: CASISQGSGLPEAFF
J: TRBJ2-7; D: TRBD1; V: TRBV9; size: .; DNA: TGTGCCAGCAGCCTCGGTAGGGGGCCCTCCTACGAGCAGTACTTC; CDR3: CASSLGRGPSYEQYF
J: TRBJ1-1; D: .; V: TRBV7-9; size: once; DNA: TGTGCCAGCAGCATCCGGAGGGTCGGGGGGCGTGGTAATACTGAAGCTTTCTTT; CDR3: CASSIRRVGGRGNTEAFF
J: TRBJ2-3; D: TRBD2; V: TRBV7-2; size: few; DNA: TGTGCCAGCAGCTTCGTTGCCGGGGGGGCGACAGATACGCAGTATTTT; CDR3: CASSFVAGGATDTQYF
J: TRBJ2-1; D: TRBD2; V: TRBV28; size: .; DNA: TGTGCCAGCAGTCTCCATGGGGGACTAGCCGGTTGGTATGAGCAGTTCTTC; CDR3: CASSLHGGLAGWYEQFF
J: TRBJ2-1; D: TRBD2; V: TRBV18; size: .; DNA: TGTGCCAGCTCACCTTACGGAGGGGAGGGGTTCTTC; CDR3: CASSPYGGEGFF
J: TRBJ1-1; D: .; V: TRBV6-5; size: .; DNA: TGTGCCAGCAGTTACTCGGGACTCGCGGGGGCCACTGAAGCTTTCTTT; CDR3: CASSYSGLAGATEAFF
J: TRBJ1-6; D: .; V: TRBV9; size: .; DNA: TGTGCCAGCAGTACTCTCTATAATTCACCCCTCCACTTT; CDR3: CASSTLYNSPLHF
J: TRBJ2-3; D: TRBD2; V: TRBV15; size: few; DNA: TGTGCCACCAGCATCGGGAGGGCTAGCACAGATACGCAGTATTTT; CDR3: CATSIGRASTDTQYF
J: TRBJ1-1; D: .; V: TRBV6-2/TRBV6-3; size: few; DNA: TGTGCCAGCAGTTACGGGAACAGGTGGTCTGAAGCTTTCTTT; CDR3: CASSYGNRWSEAFF
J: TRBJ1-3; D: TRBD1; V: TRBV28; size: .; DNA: TGTGCCAGCAGTAAAGATCCCGGGACAGTGACTGGAAACACCATATATTTT; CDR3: CASSKDPGTVTGNTIYF
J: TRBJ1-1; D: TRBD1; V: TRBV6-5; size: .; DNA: TGTGCCAGCATACGAACAGGGGGATCGGCCGAAGCTTTCTTT; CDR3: CASIRTGGSAEAFF
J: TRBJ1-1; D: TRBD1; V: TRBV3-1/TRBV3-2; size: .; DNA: TGTGCCAGCTGGGGGGTATCCCGGACAGGGATGAACACTGAAGCTTTCTTT; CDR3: CASWGVSRTGMNTEAFF
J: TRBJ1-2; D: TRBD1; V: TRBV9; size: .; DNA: TGTGCCAGCAGCGTAGGGGGACAGGGGTGGCCTCTAGGCTACACCTTC; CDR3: CASSVGGQGWPLGYTF
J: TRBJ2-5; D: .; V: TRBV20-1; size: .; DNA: TGCAGTGCTAGTCCCGTTAGCGGCGGGGTCGAGACCCAGTACTTC; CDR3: CSASPVSGGVETQYF
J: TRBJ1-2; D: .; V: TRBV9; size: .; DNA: TGTGCCAGCAGCCCCGAAGACAGGTCCAATGGAGGCTACACCTTC; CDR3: CASSPEDRSNGGYTF
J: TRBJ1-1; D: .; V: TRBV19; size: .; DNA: TGTGCCAGTACCCTAGACACTGAAGCTTTCTTT; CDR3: CASTLDTEAFF
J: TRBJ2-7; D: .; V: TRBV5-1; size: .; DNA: TGCGCCAGCAGCCGAACGGGGGAATATGCCGAGCAGTACTTC; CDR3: CASSRTGEYAEQYF
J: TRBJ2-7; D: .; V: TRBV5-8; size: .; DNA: TGTGCCAGCAGCACCAGGACTCAACCCCACTACGAGCAGTACTTC; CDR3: CASSTRTQPHYEQYF
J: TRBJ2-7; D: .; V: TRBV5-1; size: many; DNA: TGCGCCAGCAGCTTGAACCAGGCTTATTGGGACGAGCAGTACTTC; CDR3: CASSLNQAYWDEQYF
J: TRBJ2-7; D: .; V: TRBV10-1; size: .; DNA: TGCGCCAGCAGTGGTGACGGCGTAGGGGCCTACGAGCAGTACTTC; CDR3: CASSGDGVGAYEQYF
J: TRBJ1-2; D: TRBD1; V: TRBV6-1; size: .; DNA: TGTGCCAGCAGTGAACCACAGGGGGCCGGTGGCTACACCTTC; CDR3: CASSEPQGAGGYTF
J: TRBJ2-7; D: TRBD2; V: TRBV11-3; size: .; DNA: TGTGCCAGCAGCCCGGGAGGGTCGATATCCTACGAGCAGTACTTC; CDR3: CASSPGGSISYEQYF
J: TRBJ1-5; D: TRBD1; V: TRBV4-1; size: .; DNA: TGCGCCAGCAGCCAAGAGACAGGGTTCAATCAGCCCCAGCATTTT; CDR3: CASSQETGFNQPQHF
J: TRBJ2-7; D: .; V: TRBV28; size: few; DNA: TGTGCCAGCAGTTCCCCAGGGTCCTACGAGCAGTACTTC; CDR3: CASSSPGSYEQYF
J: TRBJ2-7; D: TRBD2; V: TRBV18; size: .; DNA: TGTGCCAGCTCACCACCGGAAGCTAGCGGGAGTGGCGAGCAGTACTTC; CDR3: CASSPPEASGSGEQYF
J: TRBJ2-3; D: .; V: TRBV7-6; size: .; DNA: TGTGCCAGCAGCTTAGGGGAGCGGTACACAGATACGCAGTATTTT; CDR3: CASSLGERYTDTQYF
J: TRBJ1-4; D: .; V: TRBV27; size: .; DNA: TGTGCCAGCAGTCCAGAAGAACAGGGTGGGGAAAAACTGTTTTTT; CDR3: CASSPEEQGGEKLFF
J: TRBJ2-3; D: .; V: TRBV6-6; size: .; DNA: TGTGCCAGCAGTTCCTCTGCGGGGAATACGCAGTATTTT; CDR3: CASSSSAGNTQYF
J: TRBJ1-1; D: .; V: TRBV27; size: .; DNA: TGTGCCAGCAGTTTTATCAGGTTTGCGAACACTGAAGCTTTCTTT; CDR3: CASSFIRFANTEAFF
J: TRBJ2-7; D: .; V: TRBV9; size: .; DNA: TGTGCCAGCCAGAGGACCGGGGGCTACGAGCAGTACTTC; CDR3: CASQRTGGYEQYF
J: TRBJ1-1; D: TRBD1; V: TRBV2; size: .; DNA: TGTGCCAGCAGCGCCGGGACAGGGATTCTAATGAACACTGAAGCTTTCTTT; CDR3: CASSAGTGILMNTEAFF